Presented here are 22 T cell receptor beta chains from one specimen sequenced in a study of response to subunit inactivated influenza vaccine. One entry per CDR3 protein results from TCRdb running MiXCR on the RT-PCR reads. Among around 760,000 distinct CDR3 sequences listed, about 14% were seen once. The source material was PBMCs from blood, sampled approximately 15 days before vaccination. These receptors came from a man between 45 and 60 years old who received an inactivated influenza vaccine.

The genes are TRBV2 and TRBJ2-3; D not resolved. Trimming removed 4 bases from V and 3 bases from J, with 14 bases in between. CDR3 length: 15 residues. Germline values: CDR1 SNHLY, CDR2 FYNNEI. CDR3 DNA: TGTGCCAGCAGTGCCCTTCGTAGCTTGACAGATACGCAGTATTTT. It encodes CASSALRSLTDTQYF.

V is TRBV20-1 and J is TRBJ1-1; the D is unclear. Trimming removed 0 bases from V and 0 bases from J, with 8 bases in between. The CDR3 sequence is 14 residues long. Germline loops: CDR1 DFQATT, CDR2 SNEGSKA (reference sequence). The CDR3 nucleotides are TGCAGTGCTAGAGATGCTAGGATGAACACTGAAGCTTTCTTT. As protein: CSARDARMNTEAFF.

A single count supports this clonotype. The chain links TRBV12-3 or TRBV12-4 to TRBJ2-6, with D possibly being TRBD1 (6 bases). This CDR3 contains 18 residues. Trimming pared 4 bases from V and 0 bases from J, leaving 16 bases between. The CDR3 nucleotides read TGTGCCAGCAGTTCACGCGGAGGACAGCACTCTGGGGCCAACGTCCTGACTTTC. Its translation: CASSSRGGQHSGANVLTF.

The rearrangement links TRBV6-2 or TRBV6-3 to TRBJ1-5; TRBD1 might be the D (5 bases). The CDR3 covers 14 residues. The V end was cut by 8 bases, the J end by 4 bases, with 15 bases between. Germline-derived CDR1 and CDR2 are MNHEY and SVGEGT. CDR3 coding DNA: TGTGCCAGCGGTACGGAGGGGCCAAATCAGCCCCAGCATTTT. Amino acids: CASGTEGPNQPQHF.

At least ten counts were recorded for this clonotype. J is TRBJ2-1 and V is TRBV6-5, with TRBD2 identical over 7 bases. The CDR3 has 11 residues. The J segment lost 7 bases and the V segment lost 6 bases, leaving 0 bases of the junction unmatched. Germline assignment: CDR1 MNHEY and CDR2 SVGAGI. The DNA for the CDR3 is TGTGCCAGCAGGCGGGGGAATGAGCAGTTCTTC. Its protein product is CASRRGNEQFF.

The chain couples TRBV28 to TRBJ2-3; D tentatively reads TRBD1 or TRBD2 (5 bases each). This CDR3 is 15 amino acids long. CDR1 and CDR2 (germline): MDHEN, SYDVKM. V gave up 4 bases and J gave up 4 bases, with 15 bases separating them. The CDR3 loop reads CASSSRDRYPDTQYF. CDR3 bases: TGTGCCAGCAGTTCCAGGGACCGTTACCCAGATACGCAGTATTTT. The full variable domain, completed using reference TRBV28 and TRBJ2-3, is DVKVTQSSRYLVKRTGEKVFLECVQDMDHENMFWYRQDPGLGLRLIYFSYDVKMKEKGDIPEGYSVSREKKERFSLILESASTNQTSMYLCASSSRDRYPDTQYFGPGTRLTVL.

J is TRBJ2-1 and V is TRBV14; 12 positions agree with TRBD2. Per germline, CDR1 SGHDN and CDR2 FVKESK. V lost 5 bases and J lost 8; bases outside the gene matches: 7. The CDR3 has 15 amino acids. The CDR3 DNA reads TGTGCCAGCAGCTACTCTAGCGGGGGGGCCCATGAGCAGTTCTTC. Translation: CASSYSSGGAHEQFF.

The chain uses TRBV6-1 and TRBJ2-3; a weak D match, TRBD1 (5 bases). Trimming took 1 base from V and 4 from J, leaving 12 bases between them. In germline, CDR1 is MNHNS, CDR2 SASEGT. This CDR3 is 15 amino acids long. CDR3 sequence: CASSEGGLASDTQYF. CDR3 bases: TGTGCCAGCAGTGAAGGGGGCCTCGCATCAGATACGCAGTATTTT.

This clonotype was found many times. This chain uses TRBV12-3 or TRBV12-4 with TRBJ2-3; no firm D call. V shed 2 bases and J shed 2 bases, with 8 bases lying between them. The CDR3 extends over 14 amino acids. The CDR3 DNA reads TGTGCCAGCAGTTTATTAGAGTTCACAGATACGCAGTATTTT. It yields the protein CASSLLEFTDTQYF.

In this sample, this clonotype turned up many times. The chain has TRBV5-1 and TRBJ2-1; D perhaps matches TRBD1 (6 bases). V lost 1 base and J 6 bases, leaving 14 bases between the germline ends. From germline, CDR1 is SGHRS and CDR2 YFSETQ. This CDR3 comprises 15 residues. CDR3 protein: CASSLSLTGPNEQFF. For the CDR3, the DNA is TGCGCCAGCAGCTTGAGTCTGACAGGCCCCAATGAGCAGTTCTTC.

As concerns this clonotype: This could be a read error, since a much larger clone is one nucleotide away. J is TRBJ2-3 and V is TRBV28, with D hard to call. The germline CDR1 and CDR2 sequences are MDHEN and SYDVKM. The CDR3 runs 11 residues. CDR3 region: CASSRSDTLYF. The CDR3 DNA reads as TGTGCCAGCAGTCGATCAGATACGCTGTATTTT.

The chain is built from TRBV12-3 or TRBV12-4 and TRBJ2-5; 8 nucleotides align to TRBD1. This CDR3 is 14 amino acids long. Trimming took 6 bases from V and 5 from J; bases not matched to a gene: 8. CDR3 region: CASRSGGIGETQYF. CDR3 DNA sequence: TGTGCCAGCAGGTCAGGGGGCATAGGGGAGACCCAGTACTTC.

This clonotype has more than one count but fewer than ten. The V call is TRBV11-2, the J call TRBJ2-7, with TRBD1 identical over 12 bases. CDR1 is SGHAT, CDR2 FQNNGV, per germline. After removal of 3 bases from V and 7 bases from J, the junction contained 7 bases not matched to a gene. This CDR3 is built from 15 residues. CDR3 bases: TGTGCCAGCAGCTTCAGGGGACAGGGGGCAAGGGAGCAGTACTTC. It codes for CASSFRGQGAREQYF.

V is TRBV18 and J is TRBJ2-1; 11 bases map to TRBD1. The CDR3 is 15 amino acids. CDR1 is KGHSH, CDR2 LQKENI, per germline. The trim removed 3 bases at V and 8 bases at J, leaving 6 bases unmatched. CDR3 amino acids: CASSPDRGRIYEQFF. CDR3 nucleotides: TGTGCCAGCTCACCGGACAGGGGGCGCATCTATGAGCAGTTCTTC.

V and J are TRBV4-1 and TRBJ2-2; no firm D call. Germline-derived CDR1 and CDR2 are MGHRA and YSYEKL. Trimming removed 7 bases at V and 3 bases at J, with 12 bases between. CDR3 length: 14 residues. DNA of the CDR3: TGCGCCAGCAAAAAAGACCCTGACACCGGGGAGCTGTTTTTT. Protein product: CASKKDPDTGELFF.

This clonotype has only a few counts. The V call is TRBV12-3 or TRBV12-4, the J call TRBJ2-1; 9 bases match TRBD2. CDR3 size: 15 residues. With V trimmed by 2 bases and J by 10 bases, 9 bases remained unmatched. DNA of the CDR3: TGTGCCAGCAGTTTACGCGGGGGGGGTGCTGGGGAGCAGTTCTTC. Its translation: CASSLRGGGAGEQFF.

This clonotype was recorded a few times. The CDR3 spells CATSDWVGANTGELFF. In DNA, the CDR3 is TGTGCCACCAGTGATTGGGTGGGAGCGAACACCGGGGAGCTGTTTTTT. The V call is TRBV24-1, the J call TRBJ2-2; D is possibly TRBD2 (5 bases). Looked up from germline, CDR1 is KGHDR and CDR2 is SFDVKD. This CDR3 spans 16 amino acids. V was clipped by 2 bases and J by 0 bases, with 9 bases between them.

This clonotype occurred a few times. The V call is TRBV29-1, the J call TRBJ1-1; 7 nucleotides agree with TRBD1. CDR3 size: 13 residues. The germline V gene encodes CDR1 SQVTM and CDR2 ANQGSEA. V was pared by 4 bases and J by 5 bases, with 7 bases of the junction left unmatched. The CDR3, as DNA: TGCAGCGTTGGCCACAGGGGAGGGACTGAAGCTTTCTTT. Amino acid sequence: CSVGHRGGTEAFF.

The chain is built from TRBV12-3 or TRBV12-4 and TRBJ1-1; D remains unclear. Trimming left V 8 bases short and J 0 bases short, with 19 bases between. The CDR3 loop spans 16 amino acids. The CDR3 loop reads CASSHGRGKMNTEAFF. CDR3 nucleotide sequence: TGTGCCAGCTCCCACGGACGGGGAAAGATGAACACTGAAGCTTTCTTT.

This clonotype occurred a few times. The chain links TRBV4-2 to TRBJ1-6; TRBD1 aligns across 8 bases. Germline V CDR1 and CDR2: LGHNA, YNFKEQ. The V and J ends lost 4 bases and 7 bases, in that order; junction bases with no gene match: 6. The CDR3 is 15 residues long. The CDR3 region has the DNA TGTGCCAGCAGCCTCGACAGGGGAGCGAATTCACCCCTCCACTTT. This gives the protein CASSLDRGANSPLHF.

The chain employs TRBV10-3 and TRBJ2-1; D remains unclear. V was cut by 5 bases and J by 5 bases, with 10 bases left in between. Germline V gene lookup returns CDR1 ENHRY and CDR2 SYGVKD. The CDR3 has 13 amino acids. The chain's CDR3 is CAISSGSNNEQFF. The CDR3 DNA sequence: TGTGCCATCAGTTCCGGGTCGAACAATGAGCAGTTCTTC.

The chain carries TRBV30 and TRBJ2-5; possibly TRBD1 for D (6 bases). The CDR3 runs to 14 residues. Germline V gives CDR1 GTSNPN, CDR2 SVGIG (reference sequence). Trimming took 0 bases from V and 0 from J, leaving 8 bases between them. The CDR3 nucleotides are TGTGCCTGGAGTGTGCGGACAGACCAAGAGACCCAGTACTTC. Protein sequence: CAWSVRTDQETQYF.